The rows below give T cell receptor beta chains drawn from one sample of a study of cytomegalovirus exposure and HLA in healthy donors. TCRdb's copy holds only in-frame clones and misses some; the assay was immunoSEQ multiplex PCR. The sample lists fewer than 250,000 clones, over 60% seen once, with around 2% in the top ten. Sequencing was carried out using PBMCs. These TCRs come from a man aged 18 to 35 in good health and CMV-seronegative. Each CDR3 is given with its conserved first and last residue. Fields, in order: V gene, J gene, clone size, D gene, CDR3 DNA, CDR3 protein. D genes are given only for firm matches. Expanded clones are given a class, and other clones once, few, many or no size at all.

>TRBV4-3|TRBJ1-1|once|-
TGCGCCAGCAGCCAAGGCCTAGCCACTGAAGCTTTCTTT
CASSQGLATEAFF
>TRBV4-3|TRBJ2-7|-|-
TGCGCCAGCAGCCAAAAGCAGGGCAGCGAGCAGTACTTC
CASSQKQGSEQYF
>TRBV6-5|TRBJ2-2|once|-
TGTGCCAGCAGGTACGGGACAACGAACACCGGGGAGCTGTTTTTT
CASRYGTTNTGELFF
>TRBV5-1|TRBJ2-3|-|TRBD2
TGCGCCAGCAGCGGGGGGGGGCGACTAGCGGCCATTAGCACAGATACGCAGTATTTT
CASSGGGRLAAISTDTQYF
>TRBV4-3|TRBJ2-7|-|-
TGCGCCAGCAGCCAAGGACAGTCCCCGAACTACGAGCAGTACTTC
CASSQGQSPNYEQYF
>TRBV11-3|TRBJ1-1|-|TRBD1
TGTGCCAGCAGCTCATCCCCGGGACAGGGGGCGGACACTGAAGCTTTCTTT
CASSSSPGQGADTEAFF
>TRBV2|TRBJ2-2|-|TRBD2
TGTGCCAGCAAGATAGCGGGGGGGATCGACACCGGGGAGCTGTTTTTT
CASKIAGGIDTGELFF
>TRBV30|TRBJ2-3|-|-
TGTGCCCGGGGAGGAGGGGTGTGGGGTTTAGGGACAGATACGCAGTATTTT
CARGGGVWGLGTDTQYF
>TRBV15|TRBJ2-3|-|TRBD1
TGTGCCACCAGCAGAGCCCGGACAGGGAGGACAGATACGCAGTATTTT
CATSRARTGRTDTQYF
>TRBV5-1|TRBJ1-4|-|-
TGCGCCAGCAGCTTGGCTGCAACTAATGAAAAACTGTTTTTT
CASSLAATNEKLFF
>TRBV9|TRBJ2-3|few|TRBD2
TGTGCCAGCAGCGTGATAGGGCGGGGGGACACAGATACGCAGTATTTT
CASSVIGRGDTDTQYF
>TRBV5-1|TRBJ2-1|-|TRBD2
TGCGCCAGCAGCCCTAGCGGGAGGGCTTACAATGAGCAGTTCTTC
CASSPSGRAYNEQFF
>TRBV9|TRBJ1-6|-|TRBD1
TGTGCCAGCAGCGCAGCGACAGGGGCGACACACTATAATTCACCCCTCCACTTT
CASSAATGATHYNSPLHF
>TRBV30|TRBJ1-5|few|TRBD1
TGTGCCTCAGCAGGGACAGCCAGAAATCAGCCCCAGCATTTT
CASAGTARNQPQHF
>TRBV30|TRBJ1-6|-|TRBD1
TGTGCCTGGACTGCCGGGACAGGGGAAAATTCACCCCTCCACTTT
CAWTAGTGENSPLHF
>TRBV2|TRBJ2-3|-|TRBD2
TGTGCAAGCGGGGGACTAGCGGGACGGGGAGATACGCAGTATTTT
CASGGLAGRGDTQYF
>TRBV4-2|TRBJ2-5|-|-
TGTGCCAGCAGCCAAGATCGAGGTTTAGGGGTCCAAGAGACCCAGTACTTC
CASSQDRGLGVQETQYF
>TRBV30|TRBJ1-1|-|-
TGTGCCTGGAGTGAGGAGGCTGAAGCTTTCTTT
CAWSEEAEAFF
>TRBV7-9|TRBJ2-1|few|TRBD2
TGTTCCAGCAGCCCTTTGATACCGGGACTAGCGGGGCCCGAGCAGTTCTTC
CSSSPLIPGLAGPEQFF
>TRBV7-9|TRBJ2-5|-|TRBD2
TGTGCCAGCAGCTTTCTTGCAATCGGACTAGCGGGTGAGACCCAGTACTTC
CASSFLAIGLAGETQYF
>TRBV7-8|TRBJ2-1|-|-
TGTGCCAGCAGCCCCCGCCCCGCGGGGTCCTCCTACAATGAGCAGTTCTTC
CASSPRPAGSSYNEQFF
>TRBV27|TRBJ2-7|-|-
TGTGCCAGCAGTGATCAGGCCCAGAGCTCCTACGAGCAGTACTTC
CASSDQAQSSYEQYF
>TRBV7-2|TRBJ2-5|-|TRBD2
TGTGCCAGCAGCTTTAGCGGGAGACAAGAGACCCAGTACTTC
CASSFSGRQETQYF
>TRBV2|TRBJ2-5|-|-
TGTGCCAGCAGTGAAGCGCTTTGGGCCGATGACCGGGAGACCCAGTACTTC
CASSEALWADDRETQYF
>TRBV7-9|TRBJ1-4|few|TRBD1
TGTGCCAGCAGCGCAGACAGGGTAGAGAGTGAAAAACTGTTTTTT
CASSADRVESEKLFF
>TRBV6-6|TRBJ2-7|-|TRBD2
TGTGCCAGCAGCTCGACTAGCGGGAGTGGTTACGAGCAGTACTTC
CASSSTSGSGYEQYF
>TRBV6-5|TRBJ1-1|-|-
TGTGCCAGCAGTTTCTCACAGGGAGGGACTGAAGCTTTCTTT
CASSFSQGGTEAFF
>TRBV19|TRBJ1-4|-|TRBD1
TGTGCCAGTAGCCCCCGGACAGGGAGTGAAAAACTGTTTTTT
CASSPRTGSEKLFF
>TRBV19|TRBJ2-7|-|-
TGTGCCAGTAGTACAGGCGTCTGGTCCGAGCAGTACTTC
CASSTGVWSEQYF
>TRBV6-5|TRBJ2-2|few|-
TGTGCCAGCAGTTACGACAGCCACACCGGGGAGCTGTTTTTT
CASSYDSHTGELFF
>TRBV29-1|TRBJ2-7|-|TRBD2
TGCAGCGTTCTAGCGGGGGTCAGCTCCTACGAGCAGTACTTC
CSVLAGVSSYEQYF
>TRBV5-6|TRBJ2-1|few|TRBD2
TGTGCCAGCAGAGAATGGGGCGGGGGGGTTAATGAGCAGTTCTTC
CASREWGGGVNEQFF
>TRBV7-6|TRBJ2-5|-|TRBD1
TGTGCCAGCAGCTCGTCTACAGGGGTCGAGACCCAGTACTTC
CASSSSTGVETQYF
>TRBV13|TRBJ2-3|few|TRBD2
TGTGCCAGCAGCTTAGGCCCGGGAGGTGGGACAGATACGCAGTATTTT
CASSLGPGGGTDTQYF
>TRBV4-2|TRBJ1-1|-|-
TGTGCCAGCAGCATCCCAGGGGAGAAAACTGAAGCTTTCTTT
CASSIPGEKTEAFF
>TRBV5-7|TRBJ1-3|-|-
TGTGCCAGCAGCTTGGTATCGGGGGAAGGGGGAAACACCATATATTTT
CASSLVSGEGGNTIYF
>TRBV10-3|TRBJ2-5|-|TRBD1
TGTGCCATCATTTATGGACAGGTGAAAGAGACCCAGTACTTC
CAIIYGQVKETQYF
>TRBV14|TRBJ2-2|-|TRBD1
TGTGCCAGCAGCCGGGACAGGGTCCTCTCGGCATCCAGCGGGGAGCTGTTTTTT
CASSRDRVLSASSGELFF
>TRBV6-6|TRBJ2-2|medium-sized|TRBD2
TGTGCCAGCAGTTACTCGGCGGGGGGAAACACCGGGGAGCTGTTTTTT
CASSYSAGGNTGELFF
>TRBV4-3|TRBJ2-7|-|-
TGCGCCAGCAGCCAAGATTGGGCGGGCTTCAACTACGAGCAGTACTTC
CASSQDWAGFNYEQYF
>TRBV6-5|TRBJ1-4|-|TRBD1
TGTGCCAGCAGTTATTTCGAACAGGGGAAGAAGGAAAAACTGTTTTTT
CASSYFEQGKKEKLFF
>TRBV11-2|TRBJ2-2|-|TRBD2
TGTGCCAGCAGCACCCTGGGAGGGCGGAACACCGGGGAGCTGTTTTTT
CASSTLGGRNTGELFF
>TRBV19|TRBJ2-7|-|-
TGTGCCAGTAGCCCGGGACATCCCTACGAGCAGTACTTC
CASSPGHPYEQYF
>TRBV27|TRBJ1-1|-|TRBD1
TGTGCCAGCAGATTAAACAGGGGTGGAAGTAGGTTGAACACTGAAGCTTTCTTT
CASRLNRGGSRLNTEAFF
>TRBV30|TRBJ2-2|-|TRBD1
TGTGCCTGGACCACAAGATTCCAGGGGGCATCCGGGGAGCTGTTTTTT
CAWTTRFQGASGELFF
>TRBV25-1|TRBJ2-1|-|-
TGTGCCAGCAGTGAATATGAGACAGGTTACAATGAGCAGTTCTTC
CASSEYETGYNEQFF
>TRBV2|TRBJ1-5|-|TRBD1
TGTGCCAGCAGTGATTCATTGGGGACAGGAGAGTTTAGCAATCAGCCCCAGCATTTT
CASSDSLGTGEFSNQPQHF
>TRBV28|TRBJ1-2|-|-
TGTGCCAGCAGTTTGAAAGTGGGGGGGAACGGGGTCTATGGCTACACCTTC
CASSLKVGGNGVYGYTF
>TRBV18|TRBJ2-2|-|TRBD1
TGTGCCAGCTCACCTCCGGGACAGGGAAGATTGGGGGAGCTGTTTTTT
CASSPPGQGRLGELFF
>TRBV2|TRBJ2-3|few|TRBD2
TGTGCCGTTCTAGCGGGGGGGCCCTCAGATACGCAGTATTTT
CAVLAGGPSDTQYF
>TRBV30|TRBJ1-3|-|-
TGTGCCTGGAGTGTGGGAGACACCATATATTTT
CAWSVGDTIYF